This T cell receptor (beta chain) emerged from a study of blood T cells in healthy people across ages (dated by TCRdb to between 2014 and 2017). Notes on the research overall: In model experiments, template switching captured about one uniquely barcoded TCR beta cDNA molecule for every two T cells. The donors were divided into four age groups: young (average around 16 years), middle-aged (under 40), aged (approximately 62) and long-lived (approximately 74). Using deep sequencing normalized with unique cDNA molecular identifiers, the study measured how TCR beta repertoire diversity changes with age. Using the same blood draw, the study looked at two additional independent replicas of 1 million unique cDNA reads for two donors, one aged 18 to 29 and the other aged 80 or older.

The donors were 40 or so Caucasian individuals from Russia, aged roughly 6 to 90 years, who were systemically healthy. Each donor gave approximately 9.4 milliliters of peripheral blood, drawn into EDTA-treated Vacutainer tubes. Ficoll-Paque density-gradient centrifugation was used to isolate PBMCs, with at least 6.5 million per sample. Total RNA was extracted from PBMCs with Trizol reagent, with at least 6 micrograms obtained per sample. For every donor, flow cytometry on a PBMC aliquot measured the percentage of naive CD45RAhigh/CD27high T cells. On this clonotype itself: This receptor's antigen is unknown. The input lacks base qualities; no much larger clone sits a single base away.

The CDR3 covers 14 residues, taking in both the cysteine and the phenylalanine. Here the CDR3 DNA is all that survives: 42 bases in frame from base 1. In the germline V gene (reference sequence), CDR1 corresponds to DFQATT and CDR2 to SNEGSKA. V has 5 bases trimmed and J has 3 bases trimmed; junction bases matching no gene number 6. The library was prepared using 5' RACE. The reads were generated on an Illumina HiSeq 2500. A second about 7 to 12 cycle PCR used a sample-barcoded 5' primer and a J-beta primer mix. A template-switch 5' adaptor carrying 12 random nucleotides introduced a unique molecular identifier onto each TCR beta cDNA molecule. At least 3 million CDR3-containing paired-end reads were obtained from each sample. The Mint cDNA synthesis kit, primed by a TRBC-specific oligonucleotide, was used to synthesize first-strand cDNA from all RNA. Following uracil-DNA glycosylase treatment, all cDNA underwent a first 18-cycle PCR with the universal primers M1SS and BC2_uni_R. In the original analysis: For normalization, 1 million high-quality reads were randomly selected from each sample, with every read carrying a distinct molecular identifier. Reads sharing molecular identifiers were discarded rather than binned into consensus sequences. MiTCR, with a Q25 quality threshold and the strictest error-elimination algorithm, was used for CDR3 identification, clonotype clustering and error correction. Lower-bound total TCR beta diversity was estimated with a nonparametric unseen species model using Euler transformation. The public reads were run again by TCRdb, first through fastp at Q25 and then through MiXCR, and only productive beta chains were kept. For every CDR3 protein sequence, its rows merge into one entry that carries the most common genes and DNA. The V and J calls reflect TCRdb's pipeline rather than the authors' work. This sample holds approximately 800,000 distinct CDR3 sequences; 25% were observed only once. The ten largest clones capture roughly 3.8% of the sample.

Study-wide findings and limitations: There was a strong correlation between observed TCR beta diversity and the percentage of naive T cells measured by flow cytometry. Estimates of total diversity based on one million sequenced T cells were regarded as lower bounds and as underestimates. Donor CMV infection status was unknown, potentially confounding age-related changes in expanded clonotypes. Compared with the aged group, the long-lived group had more naive CD4+ T cells, fewer expanded clones and increased TCR diversity, suggesting age selection. Since profiling was done on bulk unsorted PBMCs, naive and antigen-experienced compartments could not be conclusively compared. As age increased, observed TCR beta diversity per million T cells dropped in a roughly linear way, and a significant reduction was already evident by age approximately 40.

This sample also appeared in a second study, on T cells of mothers and their children. That second publication adds: Nine systemically healthy Caucasian individuals served as donors, namely three mothers together with their six children. cDNA synthesis consumed the entire amount of extracted RNA, loaded at approximately 1.6 ug RNA in each 15 ul reaction. In the second PCR, the M1S primer introduced both the sample barcodes and 2-4 random nucleotides. Each mother yielded over 9.5 million TCR beta CDR3 reads and each child about 3 million reads. TCR recombination output is similarly shaped by thymic selection in related and unrelated pairs, with a minor effect exerted by inherited differences. Normalized repertoire overlap was always found to be slightly, but never significantly, higher in related mother-child pairs than in unrelated mother-child pairs. With a sensitivity of 90 to 100 clones per million clonotypes, no persistent microchimeric T cell clones were detected. Deep NGS was used in the study to compare the TCR beta repertoires of mothers and children and to look for features that separate related mother-child pairs from unrelated individuals. Mothers averaged roughly 40 +/- 4 years of age and children averaged roughly 12 +/- 4 years. Libraries were sequenced on Illumina HiSeq 2000 with 100+100 nt paired-end reads after adapter ligation with NEBNext reagents. To avoid cross-contamination, the mother libraries and the child libraries were prepared a month apart and sequenced in separate runs. For each donor, somewhere between roughly 450,000 and 2,100,000 distinct TCR beta clonotypes were identified. Naive TCR beta clonotypes were estimated from low-frequency clonotypes matched to each donor's FACS-determined naive share, without sorting.

The sequence came from a boy between 10 and 17 years old in good health. The chain employs TRBV20-1 and TRBJ1-1, with 10 central nucleotides matching TRBD1. Material: blood. The bases are TGCAGTGCTCGACAGGGGGCTGGTGACACTGAAGCTTTCTTT. It translates to CSARQGAGDTEAFF.